Each of the 23 T cell receptor beta chains below was sequenced from the same sample in a study of blood T cell repertoires in COVID-19. Sequencing used immunoSEQ multiplex PCR; TCRdb keeps in-frame clones, though not all of them. The sample lists approximately 200,000 clones; 80% to 90% were seen once. Sample: peripheral blood. The receptor source for this set is a woman of 80 years or more with COVID-19, enrolled during active disease.

The CDR3 loop reads CASSLGAADGVINTGELFF. The CDR3 bases are TGCGCCAGCAGCTTGGGGGCGGCCGACGGGGTTATAAACACCGGGGAGCTGTTTTTT. The chain couples TRBV5-1 to TRBJ2-2; D is possibly TRBD2 (5 bases). Trimming pared 0 bases from V and 2 bases from J, leaving 20 bases between. Looked up from germline, CDR1 is SGHRS and CDR2 is YFSETQ. This CDR3 region has 19 residues.

The V and J genes are TRBV6-5 and TRBJ1-5; 8 bases are shared with TRBD1. Germline lookup yields CDR1 MNHEY and CDR2 SVGAGI. The CDR3 covers 14 residues. The junction had 4 bases not matched to a gene; V was cut back by 6 bases and J by 3 bases. CDR3 region: CASRKQGDNQPQHF. CDR3 coding DNA: TGTGCCAGCAGGAAACAGGGGGACAATCAGCCCCAGCATTTT.

The rearrangement links TRBV28 to TRBJ1-5, with 9 bases fitting TRBD1. With 5 bases clipped from V and 8 bases from J, the junction kept 25 bases outside the gene matches. The germline gives CDR1 MDHEN, CDR2 SYDVKM. This CDR3 spans 20 amino acids. CDR3 amino acids: CASSPYLSGTGFPRGKPQHF. The CDR3 nucleotides read TGTGCCAGCAGTCCTTACTTATCCGGGACAGGGTTCCCCCGGGGGAAGCCCCAGCATTTT.

This clone was counted only a few times. The chain uses TRBV4-2 and TRBJ2-2, with a weak D call TRBD2 (6 bases). The germline gives CDR1 LGHNA, CDR2 YNFKEQ. V dropped 4 bases and J dropped 5 bases, with 14 bases sitting between them. There are 15 residues in the CDR3. The CDR3 spells CASSPGGGVTGELFF. The CDR3 DNA reads TGTGCCAGCAGCCCCGGGGGTGGGGTTACCGGGGAGCTGTTTTTT.

V is TRBV2 and J is TRBJ1-4; tentative D call: TRBD1 (6 bases). The germline CDR1 and CDR2 sequences are SNHLY and FYNNEI. V lost 6 bases, J lost 2 bases, and 13 bases lay in between. CDR3 length equals 15 residues. CDR3 residues: CASSRQVVTNEKLFF. The CDR3 nucleotides are TGTGCCAGCAGCAGACAGGTGGTGACTAATGAAAAACTGTTTTTT.

V usage is TRBV2 and J usage is TRBJ2-3; 9 bases line up with TRBD2. Germline CDR1 and CDR2: SNHLY and FYNNEI. This CDR3 has 15 amino acids. Trimming removed 6 bases from V and 2 bases from J; junction bases left unmatched: 6. This CDR3 reads CASSDLAGVTDTQYF. The CDR3 coding sequence is TGTGCCAGCAGCGACTTAGCGGGAGTCACAGATACGCAGTATTTT.

The gene calls are TRBV5-1 and TRBJ2-3; TRBD1 agrees at 7 bases. Germline-derived CDR1 and CDR2 are SGHRS and YFSETQ. The CDR3 covers 15 residues. Unmatched junction bases numbered 8, after V lost 5 bases and J lost 2 bases. The CDR3, as DNA: TGCGCCAGCAGTCCGGGACAGACCTACACAGATACGCAGTATTTT. As protein: CASSPGQTYTDTQYF.

The chain is built from TRBV5-1 and TRBJ1-2; 10 positions agree with TRBD1. CDR1 is SGHRS and CDR2 is YFSETQ in the germline V gene. The CDR3 extends over 14 amino acids. Unmatched junction bases numbered 9, after V lost 5 bases and J lost 8 bases. CDR3: CASRTVGQGEGYTF. The CDR3 DNA follows: TGCGCCAGCAGGACGGTTGGACAGGGGGAGGGCTACACCTTC.

This rearrangement joins TRBV9 to TRBJ2-5, with TRBD2 as a possible D gene (5 bases). Trimming pared 4 bases from V and 2 bases from J, leaving 12 bases between. Germline V gene sequence: CDR1 SGDLS, CDR2 YYNGEE. The CDR3 sequence is 14 residues long. CDR3 protein: CASSSWTGQETQYF. DNA for the CDR3: TGTGCCAGCAGCTCCTGGACGGGACAAGAGACCCAGTACTTC.

V usage is TRBV7-9 and J usage is TRBJ2-2, with D possibly TRBD2 on 6 matching bases. Germline-derived CDR1 and CDR2 are SEHNR and FQNEAQ (reference sequence). With 3 bases removed from V and 6 bases from J, the gap between germline ends came to 8 bases. The CDR3 is 13 residues long. The CDR3 loop is CASSFGGAGELFF. As DNA, the CDR3 is TGTGCCAGCAGCTTTGGAGGGGCCGGGGAGCTGTTTTTT. The whole variable domain, remainder taken from reference TRBV7-9 and TRBJ2-2, is DTGVSQNPRHKITKRGQNVTFRCDPISEHNRLYWYRQTLGQGPEFLTYFQNEAQLEKSRLLSDRFSAERPKGSFSTLEIQRTEQGDSAMYLCASSFGGAGELFFGEGSRLTVL.

The sample holds a few counts of this clone. The chain recombines TRBV4-1 with TRBJ2-7; 10 bases line up with TRBD2. The germline CDR1 and CDR2 sequences are MGHRA and YSYEKL. The CDR3 sequence is 17 residues long. After removal of 0 bases from V and 1 base from J, the junction contained 6 bases not matched to a gene. The DNA of the CDR3 is TGCGCCAGCAGCCAAGATCTTAGTAGCGGGAGGTCCTACGAGCAGTACTTC. Its protein product is CASSQDLSSGRSYEQYF.

This clone was picked up one time. This sequence joins TRBV29-1 and TRBJ1-4, with D possibly matching TRBD1 (5 bases). Trimming shortened V by 1 base and J by 7 bases, and 7 bases separated the two germline ends. This CDR3 region has 12 residues. From germline, CDR1 is SQVTM and CDR2 ANQGSEA. The CDR3 reads CSVEGRGEKLFF. The CDR3, as DNA: TGCAGCGTTGAAGGGAGGGGTGAAAAACTGTTTTTT.

This clone was seen a single time. The V call is TRBV4-1, the J call TRBJ1-3; D ambiguous. Germline CDR1 and CDR2: MGHRA and YSYEKL. The CDR3 runs 16 residues. Trimming removed 2 bases from V and 0 bases from J, with 11 bases in between. CDR3 in amino acids: CASSQQDIRSGNTIYF. The CDR3 DNA reads as TGCGCCAGCAGCCAACAAGACATCCGCTCTGGAAACACCATATATTTT.

This clone has a handful of counts. The V call is TRBV2, the J call TRBJ2-5; 7 positions match TRBD2. CDR3 size: 17 residues. The V and J ends lost 6 bases and 2 bases, in that order; junction bases with no gene match: 15. The germline CDR1 and CDR2 sequences are SNHLY and FYNNEI. The CDR3 sequence is CASSTEMGGGRQETQYF. As DNA, the CDR3 is TGTGCCAGCAGCACGGAGATGGGGGGAGGGCGTCAAGAGACCCAGTACTTC.

The V call is TRBV18, the J call TRBJ1-5; 9 bases map to TRBD1. CDR3 size: 17 residues. CDR1 is KGHSH and CDR2 is LQKENI in the germline V gene. Trimming took 2 bases from V and 1 from J; bases not matched to a gene: 6. The CDR3 reads CASSPGLTGGSNQPQHF. Here the CDR3 DNA reads TGTGCCAGCTCACCAGGGTTGACAGGGGGAAGCAATCAGCCCCAGCATTTT.

This chain links TRBV27 with TRBJ1-1; 7 nucleotides line up with TRBD1. The CDR3 is 13 amino acids. Germline CDR1 is MNHEY and CDR2 is SMNVEV (reference sequence). With V trimmed by 5 bases and J by 5 bases, 5 bases remained unmatched. DNA for the CDR3: TGTGCCAGCAGTCCGGGACAGTTGACTGAAGCTTTCTTT. It yields the protein CASSPGQLTEAFF.

The chain combines TRBV12-3 or TRBV12-4 with TRBJ1-2; D is unresolved. V was trimmed by 6 bases and J by 4 bases, leaving 12 bases between them. This CDR3 spans 13 amino acids. CDR3 in DNA: TGTGCCAGCAGCCCCACCACGGGCTATGGCTACACCTTC. Encoded protein: CASSPTTGYGYTF.

The chain couples TRBV7-9 to TRBJ2-2; perhaps TRBD2 as D (5 bases). The length of the CDR3 is 17 residues. V lost 4 bases and J 4 bases, leaving 19 bases between the germline ends. Germline-derived CDR1 and CDR2 are SEHNR and FQNEAQ (reference sequence). As DNA, the CDR3 is TGTGCCAGCAGCTCTCCATCCGGGTCCGAGGGCACCGGGGAGCTGTTTTTT. This sequence encodes CASSSPSGSEGTGELFF. The full variable domain, its missing parts supplied by reference TRBV7-9 and TRBJ2-2, is DTGVSQNPRHKITKRGQNVTFRCDPISEHNRLYWYRQTLGQGPEFLTYFQNEAQLEKSRLLSDRFSAERPKGSFSTLEIQRTEQGDSAMYLCASSSPSGSEGTGELFFGEGSRLTVL.

This chain uses TRBV7-9 with TRBJ2-5, with D maybe TRBD2 (6 bases). Germline V gene sequence: CDR1 SEHNR, CDR2 FQNEAQ (reference sequence). V was clipped by 1 base and J by 7 bases, with 16 bases between them. This CDR3 comprises 15 residues. Written as DNA, the CDR3 is TGTGCCAGCAGCTTAGTAGTCGGGGGAGCAGGGACCCAGTACTTC. This codes for CASSLVVGGAGTQYF.

The genes are TRBV5-1 and TRBJ1-5; D is unclear. CDR3 length: 15 residues. CDR1 is SGHRS and CDR2 is YFSETQ in the germline V gene. Trimming took 0 bases from V and 4 from J, leaving 11 bases between them. The CDR3 DNA is TGCGCCAGCAGCTTGGACCACAGATCGAATCAGCCCCAGCATTTT. Its translation: CASSLDHRSNQPQHF.

This clone appeared once. The V and J genes are TRBV11-2 and TRBJ1-3; D is possibly TRBD1 (6 bases). Germline CDR1 reads SGHAT; CDR2 reads FQNNGV. The CDR3 has 16 amino acids. Trimming shortened V by 1 base and J by 2 bases, and 12 bases separated the two germline ends. CDR3: CASSLGAAGAGNTIYF. The CDR3 coding sequence is TGTGCCAGCAGCTTAGGCGCCGCAGGGGCTGGAAACACCATATATTTT.

CDR3 DNA sequence: TGTGCCAGCAGCTTAGCCGGGGGGTGGGGAGAGACCCAGTACTTC. Amino acid sequence: CASSLAGGWGETQYF. This sequence joins TRBV7-6 and TRBJ2-5; TRBD2 matches at 7 bases. CDR1 SGHVS and CDR2 FNYEAQ come from the germline V gene. Trimming removed 0 bases from V and 4 bases from J; junction bases left unmatched: 5. The CDR3 contains 15 residues.

The chain links TRBV3-1 (or the pseudogene TRBV3-2) to TRBJ1-1; possibly TRBD1 for D (5 bases). The CDR3 is made up of 18 amino acids. Germline V gene sequence: CDR1 LGHDT, CDR2 YNNKEL (reference sequence). Trimming cost V 0 bases and J 0 bases, with 17 bases left between them. In nucleotides, the CDR3 is TGTGCCAGCAGCCAAGAACCTCCAGGCAGGGCCCTGAACACTGAAGCTTTCTTT. The encoded protein is CASSQEPPGRALNTEAFF.